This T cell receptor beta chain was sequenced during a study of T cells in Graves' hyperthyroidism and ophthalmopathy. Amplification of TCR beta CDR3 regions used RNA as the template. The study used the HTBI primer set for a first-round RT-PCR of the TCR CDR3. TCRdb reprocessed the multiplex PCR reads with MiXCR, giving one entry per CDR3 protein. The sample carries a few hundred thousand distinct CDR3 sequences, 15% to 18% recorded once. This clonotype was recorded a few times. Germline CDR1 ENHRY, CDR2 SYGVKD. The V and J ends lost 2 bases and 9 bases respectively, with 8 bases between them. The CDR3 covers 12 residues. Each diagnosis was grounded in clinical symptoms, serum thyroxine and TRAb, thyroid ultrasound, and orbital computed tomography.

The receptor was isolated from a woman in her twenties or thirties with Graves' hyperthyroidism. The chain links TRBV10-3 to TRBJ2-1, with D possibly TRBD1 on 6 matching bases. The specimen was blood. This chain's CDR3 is CAISEGDTEQFF. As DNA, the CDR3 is TGTGCCATCAGTGAGGGGGACACTGAGCAGTTCTTC.